This T cell receptor beta chain was recorded in a study of blood T cell repertoires in COVID-19. Background on the study: Samples of COVID-19 (acute and convalescent) were obtained from the United States, Italy and Spain.

The CDR3 has 13 residues. In germline, CDR1 is SGHTA, CDR2 FQGTGA. Note on this clone: One end of the junction is discordant with germline, which a read error may explain.

The data were produced by immunoSEQ multiplex PCR, yet TCRdb's version contains in-frame clones alone and is incomplete. The data show approximately 260,000 clones, about 89% seen once. The specimen sequenced was peripheral blood. This receptor was taken from a man between 50 and 59 years old with acute or convalescent COVID-19. The chain links TRBV7-3 to TRBJ2-2; D remains ambiguous. CDR3 DNA: TGTGCCAGCAGCTTATTGAACACCAGGGAGCTGTTTTTT. It encodes CASSLLNTRELFF.